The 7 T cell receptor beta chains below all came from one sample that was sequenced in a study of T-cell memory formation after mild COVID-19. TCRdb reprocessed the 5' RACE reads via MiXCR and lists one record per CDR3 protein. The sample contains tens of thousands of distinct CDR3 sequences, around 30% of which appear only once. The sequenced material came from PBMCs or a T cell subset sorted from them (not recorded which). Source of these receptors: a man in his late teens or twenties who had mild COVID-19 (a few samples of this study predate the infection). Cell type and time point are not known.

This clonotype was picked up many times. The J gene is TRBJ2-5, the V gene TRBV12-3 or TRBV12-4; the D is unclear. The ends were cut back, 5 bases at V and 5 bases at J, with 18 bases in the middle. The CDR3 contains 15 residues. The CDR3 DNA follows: TGTGCCAGCAGTCCCGCCGGGTTGGCACGGGAGACCCAGTACTTC. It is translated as CASSPAGLARETQYF.

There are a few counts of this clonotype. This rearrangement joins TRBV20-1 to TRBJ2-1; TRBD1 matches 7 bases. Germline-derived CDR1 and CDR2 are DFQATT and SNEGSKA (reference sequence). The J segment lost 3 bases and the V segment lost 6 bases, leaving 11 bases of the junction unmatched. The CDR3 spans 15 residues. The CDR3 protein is CSADGEGAFYNEQFF. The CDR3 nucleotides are TGCAGTGCGGACGGCGAGGGGGCCTTCTACAATGAGCAGTTCTTC.

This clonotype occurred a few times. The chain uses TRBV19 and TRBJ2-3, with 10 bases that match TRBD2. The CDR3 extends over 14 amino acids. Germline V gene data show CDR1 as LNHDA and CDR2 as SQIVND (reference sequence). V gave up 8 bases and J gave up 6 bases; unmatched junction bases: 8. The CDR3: CASRPLAGVDTQYF. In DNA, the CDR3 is TGTGCCAGTCGACCTCTAGCGGGGGTGGATACGCAGTATTTT.

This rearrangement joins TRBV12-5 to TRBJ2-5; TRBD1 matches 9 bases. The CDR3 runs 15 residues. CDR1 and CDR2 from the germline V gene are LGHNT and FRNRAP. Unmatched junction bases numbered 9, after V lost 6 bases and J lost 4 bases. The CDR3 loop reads CASGRDRVGRETQYF. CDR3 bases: TGTGCTAGTGGACGGGACAGGGTGGGCCGAGAGACCCAGTACTTC.

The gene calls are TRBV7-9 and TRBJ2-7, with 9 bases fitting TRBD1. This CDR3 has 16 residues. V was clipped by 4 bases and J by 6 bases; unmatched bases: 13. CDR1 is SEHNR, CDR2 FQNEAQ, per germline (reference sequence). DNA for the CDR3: TGTGCCAGCAGCTCTGACCCGGGACAGGGAGGAGTCGAGCAGTACTTC. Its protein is CASSSDPGQGGVEQYF. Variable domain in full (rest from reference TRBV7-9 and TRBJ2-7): DTGVSQNPRHKITKRGQNVTFRCDPISEHNRLYWYRQTLGQGPEFLTYFQNEAQLEKSRLLSDRFSAERPKGSFSTLEIQRTEQGDSAMYLCASSSDPGQGGVEQYFGPGTRLTVT.

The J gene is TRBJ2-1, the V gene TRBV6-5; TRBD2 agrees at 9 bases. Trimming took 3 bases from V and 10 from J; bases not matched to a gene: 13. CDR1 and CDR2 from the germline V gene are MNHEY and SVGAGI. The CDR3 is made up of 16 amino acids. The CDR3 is CASSYGLAGTSSEQFF. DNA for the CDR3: TGTGCCAGCAGTTATGGTCTCGCCGGGACTAGCAGCGAGCAGTTCTTC.

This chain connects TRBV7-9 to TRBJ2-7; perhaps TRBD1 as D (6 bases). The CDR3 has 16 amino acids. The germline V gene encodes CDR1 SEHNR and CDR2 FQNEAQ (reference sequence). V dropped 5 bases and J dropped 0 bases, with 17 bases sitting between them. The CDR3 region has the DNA TGTGCCAGCAGCCCAAGCGGCGGACAGAACTCCTACGAGCAGTACTTC. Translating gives CASSPSGGQNSYEQYF.